One sample yielded the 2 T cell receptor beta chains listed below, sequenced in a study of blood T cell repertoires in COVID-19. Libraries were prepared by immunoSEQ multiplex PCR; TCRdb keeps only in-frame clonotypes and omits some of them. The sample consists of 150,000 to 200,000 clones, around nine tenths of them appearing once. The sample consisted of peripheral blood. The receptors derive from a human donor in a cohort sampled during active COVID-19.

This chain links TRBV19 with TRBJ1-1, with D uncertain. Trimming took off 3 bases at V and 11 bases at J, with 13 bases between the two ends. The CDR3 sequence is 12 residues long. Germline CDR1 and CDR2: LNHDA and SQIVND (reference sequence). The CDR3 region is CASSMRTGIAFF. CDR3 bases: TGTGCCAGTAGTATGAGAACGGGGATCGCTTTCTTT.

The chain uses TRBV5-4 and TRBJ2-5; D is possibly TRBD1 (6 bases). Germline V gene data show CDR1 as SGHNT and CDR2 as YYREEE (reference sequence). The V end lost 5 bases, the J end lost 4 bases, and 18 bases lay between the germline ends. The length of the CDR3 is 15 residues. CDR3 loop: CASRFTPQGGETQYF. In DNA form, the CDR3 reads TGTGCCAGCAGGTTCACGCCTCAAGGGGGAGAGACCCAGTACTTC.